The sequence of this T cell receptor beta chain was determined in a study of blood T cell repertoires in COVID-19. In the study overall: Acute and convalescent COVID-19 samples came from the United States, Italy and Spain.

TCRdb keeps only in-frame clones here, not all; method: immunoSEQ multiplex PCR. The table lists roughly 100,000 clones, approximately 76% of them singletons, with 7% in the top ten. This CDR3 spans 14 amino acids. V was clipped by 1 base and J by 5 bases, with 12 bases between them. The germline V gene encodes CDR1 SGHAT and CDR2 FQNNGV. The V gene is TRBV11-2, the J gene TRBJ2-7, with a tentative D call TRBD2 (6 bases). Sequencing was carried out using peripheral blood. The TCR sequence derives from a man in his 70s with acute or convalescent COVID-19. As DNA, the CDR3 is TGTGCCAGCAGCTTAGGGGCAGGGAGGAACGAGCAGTACTTC. Protein: CASSLGAGRNEQYF.